What follows is one TCR beta chain and its context. Antigen unknown. The CDR3 is made up of 14 amino acids. CDR1 and CDR2 from the germline V gene are KGHDR and SFDVKD. The trim removed 4 bases at V and 5 bases at J, leaving 5 bases unmatched. The table came from immunoSEQ multiplex PCR; TCRdb's copy has only in-frame clones and leaves some out. Found here are 150,000 to 160,000 clones, roughly nine tenths of them singletons; the top ten hold under 7%. The data were taken from a study of T cell responses to AZD1222 COVID-19 vaccine. General study results and limits: Spike-specific TCRs gained breadth and depth after people received two AZD1222 doses. Mostly white British, mostly female donors; authors suggested clonal diversity may be underestimated. Researchers report vaccine-associated CD4 TCRs spanning spike, with dominance at 160-218 and 743-854. The study sampled repertoires only after the peak T cell response.

The origin of this receptor is an adult in good health. This chain connects TRBV24-1 to TRBJ2-7, with 9 bases lining up with TRBD1. The sample here was peripheral blood, taken on day 0 of MenACWY control vaccination. CDR3 sequence reads: CATSDLGQGHEQYF. The CDR3 DNA follows: TGTGCCACCAGTGACCTGGGACAGGGCCACGAGCAGTACTTC.